The T cell receptor (beta chain) under discussion was sequenced for a study of blood T cell repertoires in COVID-19. The CDR3 loop spans 15 amino acids. Looked up from germline, CDR1 is MNHNY and CDR2 is SVGAGI (reference sequence). Trimming cost V 0 bases and J 3 bases, with 11 bases left between them. Generated by immunoSEQ multiplex PCR, the TCRdb table keeps only in-frame clones and is missing some. The data show 120,000 or so clones, approximately 82% seen once. The chain has TRBV6-6 and TRBJ1-1; TRBD1 is a possible D gene (5 bases). Sequencing input: peripheral blood. The clonotype comes from a man aged 60 to 69 with acute or convalescent COVID-19. CDR3 region: CASSYSAGLDTEAFF. For the CDR3, the DNA is TGTGCCAGCAGTTACTCGGCAGGGCTTGACACTGAAGCTTTCTTT.